These 30 T cell receptor beta chains came from one sample sequenced in a study of blood T cell repertoires in COVID-19. Only in-frame clones appear in the TCRdb table, and some are missing; sequencing was by immunoSEQ multiplex PCR. The data show fewer than 300,000 clones, approximately 91% seen once. Material for sequencing was peripheral blood. These receptors originate from a woman in her thirties with COVID-19, enrolled during active disease.

This chain links TRBV7-9 with TRBJ1-6; 11 positions agree with TRBD1. The CDR3 totals 17 residues. Germline assignment: CDR1 SEHNR and CDR2 FQNEAQ (reference sequence). V shed 5 bases and J 4 bases; nucleotides not matched to a gene: 7. The CDR3 reads CASSLWDRGIYNSPLHF. The CDR3 nucleotides are TGTGCCAGCAGCCTGTGGGACAGGGGGATTTATAATTCACCCCTCCACTTT.

This chain uses TRBV30 with TRBJ1-1, with D uncertain. V was trimmed by 1 base and J by 1 base, leaving 7 bases between them. The CDR3 consists of 13 residues. CDR1 is GTSNPN, CDR2 SVGIG, per germline (reference sequence). The CDR3: CAWSATRNTEAFF. CDR3 coding DNA: TGTGCCTGGAGTGCGACAAGGAACACTGAAGCTTTCTTT. Complete variable domain (other parts from reference TRBV30 and TRBJ1-1): SQTIHQWPATLVQPVGSPLSLECTVEGTSNPNLYWYRQAAGRGLQLLFYSVGIGQISSEVPQNLSASRPQDRQFILSSKKLLLSDSGFYLCAWSATRNTEAFFGQGTRLTVV.

The chain joins TRBV11-3 to TRBJ2-2, with 12 bases fitting TRBD2. Losses at the gene ends were 4 bases for V and 7 bases for J; bases not matched to a gene: 7. The CDR3 extends over 16 amino acids. Germline V gene lookup returns CDR1 SGHNT and CDR2 YENEEA. The CDR3, as DNA: TGTGCCAGCAGCTCGACTAGCGGGAGCCGGGGCGGGGAGCTGTTTTTT. Its translation: CASSSTSGSRGGELFF.

This chain's CDR3 is CASSTRDTYQETQYF. The CDR3 DNA reads as TGTGCCAGCAGCACCCGGGACACATACCAAGAGACCCAGTACTTC. This chain links TRBV9 with TRBJ2-5, with D tentatively TRBD1 (6 bases). V was clipped by 4 bases and J by 0 bases, with 13 bases between them. Germline CDR1 reads SGDLS; CDR2 reads YYNGEE. The length of the CDR3 is 15 residues.

The chain has TRBV29-1 and TRBJ1-2; TRBD1 agrees at 12 bases. Germline values: CDR1 SQVTM, CDR2 ANQGSEA. This CDR3 has 15 residues. After removal of 3 bases from V and 7 bases from J, the junction contained 9 bases not matched to a gene. In nucleotides, the CDR3 is TGCAGCGTTGAGGGGGACAGGGGGCGCGCCCCTGGCTACACCTTC. It translates to CSVEGDRGRAPGYTF.

This rearrangement joins TRBV5-1 to TRBJ2-1; 9 bases are shared with TRBD1. After removal of 5 bases from V and 4 bases from J, the junction contained 7 bases not matched to a gene. Germline loops: CDR1 SGHRS, CDR2 YFSETQ. The CDR3 has 15 amino acids. The CDR3 DNA reads TGCGCCAGCAGTTCGACAGGGGGGTCGTACAATGAGCAGTTCTTC. Translated: CASSSTGGSYNEQFF.

The V gene is TRBV9, the J gene TRBJ1-3; D possibly corresponds to TRBD1 (5 bases). V lost 1 base and J lost 3, with 14 bases in between. This CDR3 is 16 amino acids long. Germline V CDR1 and CDR2: SGDLS, YYNGEE. The CDR3: CASSVQGRGYGNTIYF. In DNA form, the CDR3 reads TGTGCCAGCAGCGTACAGGGTCGGGGGTATGGAAACACCATATATTTT.

V and J are TRBV11-2 and TRBJ2-7; tentatively, D is TRBD1 (6 bases). Trimming left V 6 bases short and J 3 bases short, with 18 bases between. The CDR3 is 15 amino acids. Germline CDR1 reads SGHAT; CDR2 reads FQNNGV. CDR3 sequence reads: CASRRPGQILYEQYF. The DNA of the CDR3 is TGTGCCAGCAGAAGACCGGGACAAATTCTCTACGAGCAGTACTTC.

This chain uses TRBV30 with TRBJ2-5, with TRBD2 matching over 12 bases. V was clipped by 3 bases and J by 0 bases; unmatched bases: 5. Germline V gene sequence: CDR1 GTSNPN, CDR2 SVGIG (reference sequence). The CDR3 runs 16 residues. CDR3 nucleotide sequence: TGTGCCTGGAGCCAGGGGACTAGCGGGTACCAAGAGACCCAGTACTTC. Amino acids: CAWSQGTSGYQETQYF.

This chain uses TRBV19 with TRBJ1-3; 9 nucleotides match TRBD1. The CDR3 contains 13 residues. Trimming took 6 bases from V and 8 from J; bases not matched to a gene: 5. Germline values: CDR1 LNHDA, CDR2 SQIVND (reference sequence). CDR3 in DNA: TGTGCCAGTAGGGACAGGGGTCGAGACACCATATATTTT. Translated, it gives CASRDRGRDTIYF.

DNA for the CDR3: TGTGCCAGCAGTCCCCTTAGGACTAGCGGGAGAACCTACAATGAGCAGTTCTTC. Protein product: CASSPLRTSGRTYNEQFF. V usage is TRBV6-2 or TRBV6-3 and J usage is TRBJ2-1; 13 nucleotides match TRBD2. Germline CDR1 and CDR2: MNHEY and SVGEGT. This CDR3 is built from 18 residues. Germline trimming cut 5 bases from V and 2 bases from J; bases unmatched to any gene: 9.

As concerns this clone: The identical CDR3 is also encoded by other nucleotide sequences in the sample. The chain couples TRBV2 to TRBJ1-1; D unclear. V was cut by 4 bases and J by 2 bases, with 11 bases left in between. Germline assignment: CDR1 SNHLY and CDR2 FYNNEI. The CDR3 is 14 amino acids. The CDR3 DNA is TGTGCCAGCAGTGTGAGAGGCAGAAACACTGAAGCTTTCTTT. Amino acid sequence: CASSVRGRNTEAFF.

The chain employs TRBV7-7 and TRBJ2-1; perhaps TRBD2 as D (5 bases). In germline, CDR1 is SSHAT, CDR2 FNYEAQ (reference sequence). Trimming left V 0 bases short and J 0 bases short, with 6 bases between. This CDR3 has 15 amino acids. The CDR3 sequence: CASSLAGDSYNEQFF. The CDR3 coding sequence is TGTGCCAGCAGCTTAGCGGGAGACTCCTACAATGAGCAGTTCTTC.

The rearrangement uses TRBV12-3 or TRBV12-4 and TRBJ1-2; a possible D gene is TRBD1 (5 bases). The CDR3 covers 12 residues. Trimming left V 1 base short and J 8 bases short, with 8 bases between. The CDR3 DNA sequence: TGTGCCAGCAGTTTAGTGCGGGGCGGCTACACCTTC. Its protein is CASSLVRGGYTF.

J is TRBJ2-1 and V is TRBV6-5; TRBD1 is a possible D gene (5 bases). Trimming shortened V by 7 bases and J by 4 bases, and 14 bases separated the two germline ends. The CDR3 is made up of 14 amino acids. The germline CDR1 and CDR2 sequences are MNHEY and SVGAGI. The CDR3 loop reads CASKKGLAYNEQFF. CDR3 nucleotides: TGTGCCAGCAAGAAGGGGCTTGCATACAATGAGCAGTTCTTC.

In the case of this clone: One end of the junction does not line up with germline, which may come from a read error. V and J are TRBV7-2 and TRBJ2-1, with D maybe TRBD1 (5 bases). The CDR3 has 13 residues. From germline, CDR1 is SGHTA and CDR2 FQGNSA. CDR3 sequence reads: CASSSGRGNAQFF. DNA of the CDR3: TGTGCCAGCAGCTCGGGTAGGGGAAATGCGCAGTTCTTC.

V gene TRBV7-2 combines with J gene TRBJ2-7; 11 nucleotides agree with TRBD2. Germline CDR1 SGHTA, CDR2 FQGNSA. This CDR3 region has 16 residues. Trimming at V came to 2 bases and at J to 4 bases, leaving 7 bases not matched to a gene. The CDR3 DNA is TGTGCCAGCAGCTTACCCCTAGCGGGAGGATCGTACGAGCAGTACTTC. This sequence encodes CASSLPLAGGSYEQYF.

The chain combines TRBV11-2 with TRBJ2-7; 11 bases are shared with TRBD1. From germline, CDR1 is SGHAT and CDR2 FQNNGV. The V gene end was trimmed by 1 base and the J gene end by 3 bases; junction bases not matched to a gene: 8. The CDR3 is made up of 17 amino acids. The CDR3 reads CASSLAPGTGGLYEQYF. CDR3 in DNA: TGTGCCAGCAGCTTAGCGCCCGGGACAGGGGGTCTCTACGAGCAGTACTTC.

V is TRBV3-1 (or the pseudogene TRBV3-2) and J is TRBJ2-1; D unresolved. The CDR3 is 13 amino acids. Germline CDR1 reads LGHDT; CDR2 reads YNNKEL (reference sequence). Trimming left V 5 bases short and J 6 bases short, with 11 bases between. The CDR3 nucleotides are TGTGCCAGCAGCTCCCCACCAGGCAATGAGCAGTTCTTC. Translated, it gives CASSSPPGNEQFF.

The rearrangement uses TRBV5-1 and TRBJ2-2; 11 bases map to TRBD2. Looked up from germline, CDR1 is SGHRS and CDR2 is YFSETQ. J gave up 7 bases and V 2 bases, and 7 bases lay outside the gene matches. The CDR3 has 16 residues. The CDR3 sequence: CASSLTSGSGGGELFF. CDR3 sequence (DNA): TGCGCCAGCAGCTTAACTAGCGGGAGTGGCGGCGGGGAGCTGTTTTTT.

The V gene is TRBV5-1, the J gene TRBJ2-7; 7 bases map to TRBD1. CDR1 is SGHRS, CDR2 YFSETQ, per germline. Trimming removed 3 bases from V and 3 bases from J; junction bases left unmatched: 9. The CDR3 sequence is 15 residues long. CDR3 in amino acids: CASSWAGTENYEQYF. In DNA, the CDR3 is TGCGCCAGCAGCTGGGCCGGGACAGAAAACTACGAGCAGTACTTC.

The chain is built from TRBV19 and TRBJ2-1; 9 bases agree with TRBD2. V lost 3 bases, J lost 7 bases, and 7 bases stayed unmatched. Germline values: CDR1 LNHDA, CDR2 SQIVND (reference sequence). This CDR3 comprises 15 residues. For the CDR3, the DNA is TGTGCCAGTAGTATGGTGGGTCTAGCGGGGAATGAGCAGTTCTTC. Protein: CASSMVGLAGNEQFF.

This clone was counted only a few times. The rearrangement links TRBV15 to TRBJ2-1, with 8 bases aligning to TRBD2. CDR1 is LNHNV and CDR2 is YYDKDF in the germline V gene (reference sequence). The CDR3 consists of 18 residues. V trimming: 0 bases; J trimming: 7 bases; junction bases outside the gene matches: 14. Here the CDR3 DNA reads TGTGCCACCAGCAGAGATTGGGTTGTAAGCGGGAGAGAGAATGAGCAGTTCTTC. It codes for CATSRDWVVSGRENEQFF.

This clone was recorded only once. The chain employs TRBV13 and TRBJ1-1; D remains ambiguous. Germline-derived CDR1 and CDR2 are PRHDT and FYEKMQ (reference sequence). Trimming left V 2 bases short and J 7 bases short, with 8 bases between. CDR3 length equals 12 residues. CDR3 region: CASSLNPNEAFF. DNA of the CDR3: TGTGCCAGCAGCTTAAATCCCAATGAAGCTTTCTTT.

This clone was observed once. This chain links TRBV25-1 with TRBJ2-2; TRBD2 aligns across 7 bases. There are 16 residues in the CDR3. Germline V gene sequence: CDR1 MGHDK, CDR2 SYGVNS. J gave up 5 bases and V 2 bases, and 8 bases lay outside the gene matches. The DNA of the CDR3 is TGTGCCAGCAGTGAAACGGCAGAGGGAGGGACCGGGGAGCTGTTTTTT. It specifies CASSETAEGGTGELFF.

The sample holds one count of this clone. V usage is TRBV14 and J usage is TRBJ2-1; D gene ambiguous. The CDR3 spans 15 residues. V was trimmed by 1 base and J by 0 bases, leaving 7 bases between them. Looked up from germline, CDR1 is SGHDN and CDR2 is FVKESK. The CDR3 DNA reads TGTGCCAGCAGCCAAGGGTATAGCTCCTACAATGAGCAGTTCTTC. Encoded protein: CASSQGYSSYNEQFF. Variable domain in full (rest from reference TRBV14 and TRBJ2-1): EAGVTQFPSHSVIEKGQTVTLRCDPISGHDNLYWYRRVMGKEIKFLLHFVKESKQDESGMPNNRFLAERTGGTYSTLKVQPAELEDSGVYFCASSQGYSSYNEQFFGPGTRLTVL.

To note about this clone: One end of the junction fails to match germline, which may point to a read error. V gene TRBV7-9 combines with J gene TRBJ2-5; no clear D gene. There are 10 residues in the CDR3. Germline CDR1 is SEHNR and CDR2 is FQNEAQ (reference sequence). Here the CDR3 DNA reads TGTGCCAGCAGCTTAGACTGCTACGACTTC. Translating it yields CASSLDCYDF.

The rearrangement uses TRBV29-1 and TRBJ1-1; a possible D gene is TRBD1 (6 bases). The CDR3 is 14 amino acids. Trimming cost V 3 bases and J 8 bases, with 19 bases left between them. The germline gives CDR1 SQVTM, CDR2 ANQGSEA. The CDR3: CSVEGLPRGGEAFF. DNA of the CDR3: TGCAGCGTTGAGGGCCTGCCTCGGGGGGGCGAAGCTTTCTTT.

This chain links TRBV19 with TRBJ1-3; 7 positions match TRBD1. Germline loops: CDR1 LNHDA, CDR2 SQIVND (reference sequence). Trimming took 9 bases from V and 0 from J; bases not matched to a gene: 26. This CDR3 region has 21 residues. The CDR3 spells CARRTLTARQGLTSSGNTIYF. CDR3 DNA sequence: TGTGCCAGGAGGACCCTGACCGCGAGACAGGGACTTACTTCCTCTGGAAACACCATATATTTT.

J is TRBJ2-7 and V is TRBV28, with TRBD2 matching 14 bases. Germline V gene data show CDR1 as MDHEN and CDR2 as SYDVKM. The CDR3 length is 15 residues. V gave up 3 bases and J gave up 6 bases; unmatched junction bases: 4. CDR3 bases: TGTGCCAGCAGTTTGTTGGGACTAGCGGGAGTCGAGCAGTACTTC. It translates to CASSLLGLAGVEQYF.